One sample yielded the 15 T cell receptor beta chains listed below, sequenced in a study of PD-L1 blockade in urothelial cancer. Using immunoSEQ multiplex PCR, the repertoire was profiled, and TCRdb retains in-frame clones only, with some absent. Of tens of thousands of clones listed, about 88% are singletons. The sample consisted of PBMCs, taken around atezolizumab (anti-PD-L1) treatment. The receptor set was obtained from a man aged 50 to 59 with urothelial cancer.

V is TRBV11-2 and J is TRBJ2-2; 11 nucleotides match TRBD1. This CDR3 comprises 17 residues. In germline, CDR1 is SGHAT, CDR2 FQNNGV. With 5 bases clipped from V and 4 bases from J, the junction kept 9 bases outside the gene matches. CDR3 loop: CASSRTYGTGGTGELFF. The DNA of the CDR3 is TGTGCCAGCAGCCGAACGTACGGGACAGGGGGCACCGGGGAGCTGTTTTTT.

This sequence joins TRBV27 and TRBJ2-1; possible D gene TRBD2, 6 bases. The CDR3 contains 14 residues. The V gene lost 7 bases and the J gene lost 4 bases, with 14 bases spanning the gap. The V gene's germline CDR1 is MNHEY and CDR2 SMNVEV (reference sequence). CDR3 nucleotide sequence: TGTGCCAGCACGTTAATAGGAGGGTACAATGAGCAGTTCTTC. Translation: CASTLIGGYNEQFF.

Here the CDR3 DNA reads TGTGCCAGCCTTATGGGGGGACCCCAAGAGACCCAGTACTTC. This translates into CASLMGGPQETQYF. This chain links TRBV7-2 with TRBJ2-5; TRBD2 might be the D (6 bases). V lost 8 bases, J lost 1 base, and 14 bases lay in between. CDR3 length: 14 amino acids. Germline values: CDR1 SGHTA, CDR2 FQGNSA.

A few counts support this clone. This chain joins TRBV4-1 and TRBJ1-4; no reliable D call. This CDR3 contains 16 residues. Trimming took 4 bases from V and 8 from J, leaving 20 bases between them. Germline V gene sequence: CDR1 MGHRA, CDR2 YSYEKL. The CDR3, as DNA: TGCGCCAGCAGCCCAGGACTGGCGGGTCTGCGCGAAAAACTGTTTTTT. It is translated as CASSPGLAGLREKLFF.

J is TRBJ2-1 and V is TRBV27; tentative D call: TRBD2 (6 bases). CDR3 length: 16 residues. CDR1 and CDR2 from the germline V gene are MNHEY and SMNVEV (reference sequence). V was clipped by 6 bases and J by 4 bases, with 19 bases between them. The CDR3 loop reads CASSNRDSRRYNEQFF. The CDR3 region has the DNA TGTGCCAGCAGCAACCGGGACTCACGGAGATACAATGAGCAGTTCTTC.

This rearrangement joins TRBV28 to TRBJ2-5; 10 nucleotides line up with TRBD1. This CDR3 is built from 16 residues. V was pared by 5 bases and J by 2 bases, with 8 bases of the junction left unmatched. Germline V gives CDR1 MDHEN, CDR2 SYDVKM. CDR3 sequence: CASSLRGQGWQETQYF. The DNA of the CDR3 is TGTGCCAGCAGTCTGAGGGGACAGGGGTGGCAAGAGACCCAGTACTTC.

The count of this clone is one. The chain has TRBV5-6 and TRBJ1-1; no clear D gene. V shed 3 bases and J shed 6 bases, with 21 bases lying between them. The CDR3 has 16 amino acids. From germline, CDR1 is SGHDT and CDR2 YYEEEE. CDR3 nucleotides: TGTGCCAGCAGCTCGGGGTTGGATCTCCCGGGCGCTGAAGCTTTCTTT. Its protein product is CASSSGLDLPGAEAFF. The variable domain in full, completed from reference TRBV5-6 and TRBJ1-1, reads DAGVTQSPTHLIKTRGQQVTLRCSPKSGHDTVSWYQQALGQGPQFIFQYYEEEERQRGNFPDRFSGHQFPNYSSELNVNALLLGDSALYLCASSSGLDLPGAEAFFGQGTRLTVV.

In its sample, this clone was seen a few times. CDR3 sequence: CASSYGQFEAFF. In DNA, the CDR3 is TGTGCCAGCAGCTACGGACAGTTTGAAGCTTTCTTT. V gene TRBV28 combines with J gene TRBJ1-1; possible D gene TRBD1, 6 bases. Trimming removed 6 bases from V and 7 bases from J, with 12 bases in between. Germline V CDR1 and CDR2: MDHEN, SYDVKM. This CDR3 is built from 12 residues.

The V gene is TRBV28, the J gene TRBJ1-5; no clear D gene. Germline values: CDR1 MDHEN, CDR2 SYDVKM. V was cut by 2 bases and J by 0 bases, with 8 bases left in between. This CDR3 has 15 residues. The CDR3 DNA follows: TGTGCCAGCAGTTTAACTTTCCCTAGCAATCAGCCCCAGCATTTT. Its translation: CASSLTFPSNQPQHF.

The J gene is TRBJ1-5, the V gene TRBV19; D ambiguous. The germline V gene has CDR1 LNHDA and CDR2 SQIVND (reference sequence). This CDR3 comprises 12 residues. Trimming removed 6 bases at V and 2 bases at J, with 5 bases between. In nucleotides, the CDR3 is TGTGCCAGTAGCCCGGGCAATCAGCCCCAGCATTTT. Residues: CASSPGNQPQHF.

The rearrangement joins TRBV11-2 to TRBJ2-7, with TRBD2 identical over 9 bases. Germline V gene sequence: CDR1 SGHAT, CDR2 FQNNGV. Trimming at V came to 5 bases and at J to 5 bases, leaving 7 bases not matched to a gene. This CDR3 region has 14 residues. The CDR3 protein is CASSVASGDHEQYF. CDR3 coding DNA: TGTGCCAGCAGCGTAGCTAGCGGGGACCACGAGCAGTACTTC.

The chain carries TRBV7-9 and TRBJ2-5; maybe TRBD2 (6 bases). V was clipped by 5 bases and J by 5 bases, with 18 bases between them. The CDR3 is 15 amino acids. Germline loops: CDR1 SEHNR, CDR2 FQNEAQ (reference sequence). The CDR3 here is CASSPRTIDEETQYF. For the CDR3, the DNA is TGTGCCAGCAGCCCCCGGACTATAGACGAGGAGACCCAGTACTTC.

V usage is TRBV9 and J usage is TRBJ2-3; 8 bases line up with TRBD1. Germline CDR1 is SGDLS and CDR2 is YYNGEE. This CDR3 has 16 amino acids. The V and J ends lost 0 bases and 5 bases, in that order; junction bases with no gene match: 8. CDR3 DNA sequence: TGTGCCAGCAGCGTAGCTCAGGGGGCGAGGGGAGATACGCAGTATTTT. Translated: CASSVAQGARGDTQYF. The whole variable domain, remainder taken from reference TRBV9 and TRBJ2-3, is DSGVTQTPKHLITATGQRVTLRCSPRSGDLSVYWYQQSLDQGLQFLIQYYNGEERAKGNILERFSAQQFPDLHSELNLSSLELGDSALYFCASSVAQGARGDTQYFGPGTRLTVL.

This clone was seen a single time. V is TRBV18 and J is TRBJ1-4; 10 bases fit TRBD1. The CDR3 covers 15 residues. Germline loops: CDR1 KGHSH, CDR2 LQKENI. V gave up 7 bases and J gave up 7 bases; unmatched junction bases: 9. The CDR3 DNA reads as TGTGCCAGCTTACCGGGACAGGGGCCCAGTGAAAAACTGTTTTTT. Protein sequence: CASLPGQGPSEKLFF. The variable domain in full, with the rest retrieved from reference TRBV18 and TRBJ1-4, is NAGVMQNPRHLVRRRGQEARLRCSPMKGHSHVYWYRQLPEEGLKFMVYLQKENIIDESGMPKERFSAEFPKEGPSILRIQQVVRGDSAAYFCASLPGQGPSEKLFFGSGTQLSVL.

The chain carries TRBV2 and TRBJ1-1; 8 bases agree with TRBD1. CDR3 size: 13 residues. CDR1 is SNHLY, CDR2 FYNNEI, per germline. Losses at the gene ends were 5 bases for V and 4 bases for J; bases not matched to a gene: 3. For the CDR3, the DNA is TGTGCCAGCAGTTTCACAGGGGGCACTGAAGCTTTCTTT. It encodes CASSFTGGTEAFF.